This TCR beta chain was sequenced during a study of shared clonotypes between healthy human individuals. Study-level information: Each donor's CD8 memory used one plate, CD8 naive two, each CD4 subset three.

The length of the CDR3 is 14 residues. Germline values: CDR1 LNHDA, CDR2 SQIVND (reference sequence). The V and J ends lost 5 bases and 3 bases respectively, with 11 bases between them. Genomic DNA (from each subset) was split evenly across several immunoSEQ plates. Sequencing was performed with immunoSEQ multiplex PCR; in TCRdb, only in-frame clones are kept and a portion is missing. Among a few million clones listed, 90% to 95% were seen once. The rearrangement links TRBV19 to TRBJ2-1; D is ambiguous. The sample comprised naive CD4+ T cells sorted from blood. The subset was: CD45RA+ positively selected. The sequence derives from a man younger than 35 in good health. The DNA of the CDR3 is TGTGCCAGTAGTCCCAGGATGTTCTACAATGAGCAGTTCTTC. Its translation: CASSPRMFYNEQFF.